This TCR beta chain was sequenced in a study of CD8+CD57+ T cells in acquired aplastic anemia. Findings and caveats of the study: In common between the patients and the controls were around 30 CD8+ CDR3 sequences.

By flow cytometry, patients selected for sequencing had shown an expansion of CD8+CD57+ cells. Patients had not yet gotten any therapy when their blood was taken for sampling. Genomic DNA, serving as template, underwent TCR beta VDJ and CDR3 profiling. TCRdb re-called the reads through MiXCR, storing one row per CDR3 protein. The sample has approximately 150,000 distinct CDR3 sequences; less than 60% are singletons. On this clonotype: The antigen is not known. A junction end diverges from the germline sequence, so it may reflect a read error.

The sample comprised sorted CD4+, CD8+, or CD8+CD57+ T cells (not recorded which) from PBMCs. The clonotype was recovered from a human donor with aplastic anemia.

The CDR3 bases are TGCGCCAGCAGCTCGGGACAGGTCTCCTACAATGAGCAGTCCTTC. Translating gives CASSSGQVSYNEQSF. V usage is TRBV5-1 and J usage is TRBJ2-1; 8 bases are shared with TRBD1. This CDR3 has 15 amino acids. Per germline, CDR1 SGHRS and CDR2 YFSETQ.